The source of this T cell receptor (beta chain) is a study of blood T cells in healthy people across ages (dated by TCRdb to the mid-2010s). Study-wide context: In model experiments, template switching captured about one uniquely barcoded TCR beta cDNA molecule for every two T cells. The donors were divided into four age groups: young (average around 17 years), middle-aged (roughly 42), aged (approximately 59) and long-lived (more than 75). Using the same blood draw, the study looked at two additional independent replicas of 1 million unique cDNA reads for two donors, one aged 18 to 30 and the other aged 80 or older. The study measured age-related changes in TCR beta repertoire diversity using deep sequencing normalized with unique cDNA molecular identifiers.

From the germline V gene, CDR1 is SGHRS and CDR2 is YFSETQ. The CDR3 sequence holds 14 residues, the cysteine and phenylalanine included. Only the CDR3 portion is preserved as DNA: 42 bases, with reading frame beginning at the first base. Clipping removes 4 bases from V and 7 bases from J, with 7 as the unmatched junction base count. The donors were roughly 40 Caucasian individuals from Russia, aged roughly 6 to 90 years, who were systemically healthy. Around 9.7 milliliters of peripheral blood were collected from each donor into EDTA-treated Vacutainer tubes. Ficoll-Paque density-gradient centrifugation was used to isolate PBMCs, with at least 6.5 million obtained per sample. Total RNA, at least 5.5 micrograms per sample, was extracted from PBMCs with Trizol reagent. Naive CD45RAhigh/CD27high T cell percentages were measured by flow cytometry on a PBMC aliquot from every donor. Libraries were constructed by 5' RACE. Sequenced on an Illumina HiSeq 2500. The second PCR ran for about 6 to 11 cycles and used a J-beta primer mix along with a sample-barcoded 5' primer. Each TCR beta cDNA molecule received a unique molecular identifier from a template-switch 5' adaptor carrying 12 random nucleotides. At least 2.5 million CDR3-containing paired-end reads were obtained from each sample. First-strand cDNA was synthesized from all RNA with the Mint cDNA synthesis kit, primed by a TRBC-specific oligonucleotide. Following uracil-DNA glycosylase treatment, a first 18-cycle PCR with universal primers M1SS and BC2_uni_R was performed on all cDNA. Per the original workflow: Normalization of each sample was performed by random selection of 1 million high-quality reads, each carrying a distinct molecular identifier. Instead of being binned into consensus sequences, reads with shared molecular identifiers were discarded. MiTCR, with a Q25 quality threshold and the strictest error-elimination algorithm, was used for CDR3 identification, clonotype clustering and error correction. A nonparametric unseen species model using Euler transformation provided a lower-bound estimate of total TCR beta diversity. TCRdb reprocessing: public reads trimmed at Q25 with fastp, clones called with MiXCR, in-frame beta chains kept. Rows with one shared CDR3 protein collapse into an entry with the most common genes and DNA. TCRdb's processing, not the authors', yielded these V and J calls. Within this sample are around 520,000 distinct CDR3 sequences, with around 27% of them counted one time only. The ten biggest clones cover about 3.9% of the sample.

The study at large found these results: Because donor CMV infection status was unknown, age-related changes in expanded clonotypes were potentially confounded. Since profiling was done on bulk unsorted PBMCs, naive and antigen-experienced compartments could not be conclusively compared. Observed TCR beta diversity per million T cells fell roughly linearly with age, and a significant reduction was already apparent by age around 44. Observed TCR beta diversity correlated strongly with the percentage of naive T cells measured by flow cytometry. Total diversity estimates from one million sequenced T cells were considered lower bounds and underestimates. The long-lived group showed more naive CD4+ T cells, fewer expanded clones and increased TCR diversity than the aged group, suggesting age selection.

This clonotype turned up a few times. Its target antigen remains unknown. No base quality values were provided; no much bigger clone lies one nucleotide off. The data were also submitted as part of a second study, on T cells of mothers and their children. Per the second study: Donors were nine systemically healthy Caucasian individuals: three mothers and their six children. cDNA synthesis used all of the extracted RNA, with 1.5 ug of RNA in each 15 ul reaction. In the second PCR, the M1S primer added sample barcodes and 2-4 random nucleotides. Each mother yielded over 8 million TCR beta CDR3 reads and each child about 3 million reads. In both related and unrelated pairs, thymic selection shapes the output of TCR recombination in a similar way, with inherited differences having only a minor effect. Normalized repertoire overlap in related mother-child pairs was always slightly higher than in unrelated mother-child pairs, but the difference was never significant. With a sensitivity of approximately 100 clones per million clonotypes, no persistent microchimeric T cell clones were detected. To look for features that set related mother-child pairs apart from unrelated individuals, the researchers ran deep NGS to compare the TCR beta repertoires of mothers and children. On average, the children were around 11 +/- 4 years old, while the mothers were about 37 +/- 4 years old. After adapter ligation was performed with NEBNext reagents, the libraries were sequenced on an Illumina HiSeq 2000 with 100+100 nt paired-end reads. To avoid cross-contamination, the mother libraries and the child libraries were prepared a month apart and sequenced in separate runs. For each donor, between roughly 450,000 and 2,300,000 distinct TCR beta clonotypes were identified. Naive TCR beta clonotypes were estimated from low-frequency clonotypes matched to each donor's FACS-determined naive share, without sorting.

This TCR was sampled from a boy under 10 years old in good health. Sequenced: blood. Recombination joined TRBV5-1 with TRBJ2-7; TRBD1 agrees with 11 junctional bases. The CDR3 protein is CASSRGQGAEEQYF. The DNA sequence is TGCGCCAGCAGCAGAGGACAGGGGGCTGAGGAGCAGTACTTC.